Listed below are T cell receptor beta chains from one sample, sequenced in a study of technical replicates of blood from a few donors. Measured with immunoSEQ multiplex PCR; TCRdb has only the in-frame clones, and not every one. The repertoire holds about 13,000 clones, with approximately 86% as singletons. Sequencing was performed on PBMCs. The receptor source for this set is a human donor in good health. Each CDR3 is given with its conserved first and last residue. The D gene is left open where the match is weak. Clone size appears in some rows only: once, few, many, or a class for an expanded clone.

J gene: TRBJ1-5; CDR3 length: 18; D gene: -; clone size: -; V gene: TRBV27; CDR3 protein: CASSPSRGGLRGDQPQHF; CDR3 DNA: TGTGCCAGCAGTCCATCTCGGGGGGGCTTACGAGGGGATCAGCCCCAGCATTTT
J gene: TRBJ2-3; CDR3 length: 16; D gene: TRBD2; clone size: -; V gene: TRBV11-3; CDR3 protein: CASSKGLAGGGRTQYF; CDR3 DNA: TGTGCCAGCAGCAAAGGACTAGCGGGAGGAGGGAGGACGCAGTATTTT
J gene: TRBJ2-3; CDR3 length: 14; D gene: -; clone size: -; V gene: TRBV29-1; CDR3 protein: CSVESGDGTDTQYF; CDR3 DNA: TGCAGCGTTGAATCAGGGGACGGCACAGATACGCAGTATTTT
J gene: TRBJ1-2; CDR3 length: 15; D gene: -; clone size: -; V gene: TRBV7-2; CDR3 protein: CASTLGAGNNYGYTF; CDR3 DNA: TGTGCCAGCACCCTGGGGGCAGGGAACAACTATGGCTACACCTTC
J gene: TRBJ2-7; CDR3 length: 11; D gene: -; clone size: -; V gene: TRBV7-9; CDR3 protein: CASTGGGEQYF; CDR3 DNA: TGTGCCAGCACCGGGGGAGGCGAGCAGTACTTC
J gene: TRBJ2-1; CDR3 length: 15; D gene: TRBD2; clone size: -; V gene: TRBV28; CDR3 protein: CASSLPLAGYNEQFF; CDR3 DNA: TGTGCCAGCAGTTTACCCCTAGCGGGATACAATGAGCAGTTCTTC
J gene: TRBJ2-7; CDR3 length: 17; D gene: TRBD2; clone size: -; V gene: TRBV29-1; CDR3 protein: CSTLGRASGSRRGEQYF; CDR3 DNA: TGCAGCACCTTGGGGCGGGCTAGCGGGAGTCGCCGCGGCGAGCAGTACTTC
J gene: TRBJ1-1; CDR3 length: 11; D gene: -; clone size: -; V gene: TRBV30; CDR3 protein: CAWGGFTEAFF; CDR3 DNA: TGTGCCTGGGGGGGGTTCACTGAAGCTTTCTTT
J gene: TRBJ2-7; CDR3 length: 15; D gene: TRBD2; clone size: few; V gene: TRBV7-8; CDR3 protein: CASSLGLAETYEQYF; CDR3 DNA: TGTGCCAGCAGCTTAGGACTAGCGGAGACCTACGAGCAGTACTTC
J gene: TRBJ2-2; CDR3 length: 13; D gene: TRBD2; clone size: once; V gene: TRBV5-4; CDR3 protein: CASSLRGAGELFF; CDR3 DNA: TGTGCCAGCAGCTTGCGGGGGGCCGGGGAGCTGTTTTTT
J gene: TRBJ2-7; CDR3 length: 14; D gene: TRBD2; clone size: -; V gene: TRBV5-6; CDR3 protein: CASSLGLADYEQYF; CDR3 DNA: TGTGCCAGCAGCTTGGGACTAGCGGACTACGAGCAGTACTTC
J gene: TRBJ2-2; CDR3 length: 15; D gene: TRBD2; clone size: -; V gene: TRBV6-1; CDR3 protein: CASSEASGSTGELFF; CDR3 DNA: TGTGCCAGCAGTGAAGCTAGCGGGAGCACCGGGGAGCTGTTTTTT
J gene: TRBJ1-1; CDR3 length: 15; D gene: TRBD1; clone size: once; V gene: TRBV25-1; CDR3 protein: CASSEWGQLDTEAFF; CDR3 DNA: TGTGCCAGCAGTGAGTGGGGACAGCTCGACACTGAAGCTTTCTTT
J gene: TRBJ2-3; CDR3 length: 15; D gene: -; clone size: once; V gene: TRBV18; CDR3 protein: CASSPGLVTADTQYF; CDR3 DNA: TGTGCCAGCTCACCAGGGCTCGTGACCGCAGATACGCAGTATTTT
J gene: TRBJ2-1; CDR3 length: 15; D gene: -; clone size: -; V gene: TRBV29-1; CDR3 protein: CSVGTRRVSYNEQFF; CDR3 DNA: TGCAGCGTTGGGACACGGAGGGTCTCCTACAATGAGCAGTTCTTC
J gene: TRBJ2-2; CDR3 length: 16; D gene: TRBD1; clone size: -; V gene: TRBV5-1; CDR3 protein: CASSLEQGANTGELFF; CDR3 DNA: TGCGCCAGCAGCTTGGAACAGGGGGCGAACACCGGGGAGCTGTTTTTT
J gene: TRBJ2-7; CDR3 length: 12; D gene: -; clone size: -; V gene: TRBV30; CDR3 protein: CAWIASGYEQYF; CDR3 DNA: TGTGCCTGGATTGCCAGCGGCTACGAGCAGTACTTC
J gene: TRBJ2-1; CDR3 length: 17; D gene: TRBD1; clone size: -; V gene: TRBV5-5; CDR3 protein: CASSPAPRRTGGNEQFF; CDR3 DNA: TGTGCCAGCAGCCCCGCCCCAAGGAGGACAGGGGGTAATGAGCAGTTCTTC
J gene: TRBJ2-5; CDR3 length: 15; D gene: TRBD2; clone size: -; V gene: TRBV28; CDR3 protein: CASSLLSGVQETQYF; CDR3 DNA: TGTGCCAGCAGTTTATTGAGCGGGGTCCAAGAGACCCAGTACTTC
J gene: TRBJ2-7; CDR3 length: 13; D gene: -; clone size: -; V gene: TRBV29-1; CDR3 protein: CSVGRDRSYEQYF; CDR3 DNA: TGCAGCGTTGGCCGCGACAGGTCCTACGAGCAGTACTTC
J gene: TRBJ2-3; CDR3 length: 15; D gene: -; clone size: -; V gene: TRBV13; CDR3 protein: CASSRAETSTDTQYF; CDR3 DNA: TGTGCCAGCAGCCGAGCGGAGACTAGCACAGATACGCAGTATTTT
J gene: TRBJ2-5; CDR3 length: 17; D gene: TRBD1; clone size: -; V gene: TRBV2; CDR3 protein: CASRGQGANLDQETQYF; CDR3 DNA: TGTGCCAGCAGAGGACAGGGGGCGAATTTAGACCAAGAGACCCAGTACTTC
J gene: TRBJ1-5; CDR3 length: 15; D gene: TRBD1; clone size: -; V gene: TRBV9; CDR3 protein: CASSVGTGNNQPQHF; CDR3 DNA: TGTGCCAGCAGCGTCGGGACAGGTAACAATCAGCCCCAGCATTTT
J gene: TRBJ1-1; CDR3 length: 14; D gene: -; clone size: -; V gene: TRBV19; CDR3 protein: CASSGTGRGGRAFF; CDR3 DNA: TGTGCCAGTAGTGGTACTGGGAGGGGCGGTCGAGCTTTCTTT
J gene: TRBJ2-7; CDR3 length: 16; D gene: TRBD2; clone size: -; V gene: TRBV19; CDR3 protein: CASSRGTSGNTYEQYF; CDR3 DNA: TGTGCCAGTAGTAGAGGGACTAGCGGTAATACCTACGAGCAGTACTTC
J gene: TRBJ1-4; CDR3 length: 14; D gene: TRBD1; clone size: -; V gene: TRBV5-1; CDR3 protein: CASSLGQGNEKLFF; CDR3 DNA: TGCGCCAGCAGCTTGGGACAGGGAAATGAAAAACTGTTTTTT
J gene: TRBJ1-5; CDR3 length: 14; D gene: TRBD1; clone size: few; V gene: TRBV28; CDR3 protein: CASSYGQGSQPQHF; CDR3 DNA: TGTGCCAGCAGCTACGGACAGGGGAGTCAGCCCCAGCATTTT
J gene: TRBJ2-1; CDR3 length: 17; D gene: TRBD2; clone size: -; V gene: TRBV18; CDR3 protein: CASSPRYALAEYNEQFF; CDR3 DNA: TGTGCCAGCTCACCTAGGTATGCACTAGCGGAATACAATGAGCAGTTCTTC
J gene: TRBJ2-3; CDR3 length: 15; D gene: -; clone size: -; V gene: TRBV5-1; CDR3 protein: CASSLIGSRLDTQYF; CDR3 DNA: TGCGCCAGCAGCTTGATCGGGAGCAGGTTAGATACGCAGTATTTT
J gene: TRBJ2-3; CDR3 length: 16; D gene: -; clone size: -; V gene: TRBV23-1; CDR3 protein: CASSHINRVSTDTQYF; CDR3 DNA: TGCGCCAGCAGTCACATCAACCGGGTCAGCACAGATACGCAGTATTTT